This T cell receptor (beta chain) was recovered during a study of blood T cell repertoires in COVID-19. Study background: Acute and convalescent COVID-19 samples came from the United States, Italy and Spain.

In the authors' methods: Amplifying reference gene primers gave estimates of nucleated cell counts. The data were produced by immunoSEQ multiplex PCR, yet TCRdb's version contains in-frame clones alone and is incomplete. V, J and clone size were drawn from that table, and D and trimming were deduced from the DNA. The repertoire holds tens of thousands of clones, 70% to 80% seen once, with 8.5% to 9% in the top ten. The CDR3 spans 12 residues. Germline V lookup: CDR1 LGHDT, CDR2 YNNKEL (reference sequence). The ends were cut back, 4 bases at V and 9 bases at J, with 10 bases in the middle. The sequenced sample was peripheral blood. The V and J genes are TRBV3-1 (or the pseudogene TRBV3-2) and TRBJ2-1, with TRBD2 as a possible D gene (6 bases). This sequence was found in a man aged 70 or older with active or convalescent COVID-19. The CDR3 DNA reads TGTGCCAGCAGCCGAGGGGAGGTTGAGCAGTTCTTC. This encodes CASSRGEVEQFF.